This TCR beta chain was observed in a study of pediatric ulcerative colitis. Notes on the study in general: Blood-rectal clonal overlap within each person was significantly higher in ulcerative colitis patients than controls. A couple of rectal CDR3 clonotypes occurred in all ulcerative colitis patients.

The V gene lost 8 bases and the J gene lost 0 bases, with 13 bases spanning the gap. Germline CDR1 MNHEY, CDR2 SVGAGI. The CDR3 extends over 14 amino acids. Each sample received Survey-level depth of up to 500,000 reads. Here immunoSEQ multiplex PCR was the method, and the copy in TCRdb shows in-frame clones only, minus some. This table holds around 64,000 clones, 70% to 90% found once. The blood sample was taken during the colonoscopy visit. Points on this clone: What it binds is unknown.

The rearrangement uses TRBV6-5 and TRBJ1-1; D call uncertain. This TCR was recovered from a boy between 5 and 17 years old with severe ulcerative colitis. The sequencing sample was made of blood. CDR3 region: CASSQDGMNTEAFF. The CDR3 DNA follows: TGTGCCAGCTCCCAGGACGGAATGAACACTGAAGCTTTCTTT.